This T cell receptor beta chain derives from a study of blood T cells in healthy people across ages. This clonotype has more than one count but fewer than ten. Sample-barcoded 5' priming and a J-beta primer mix drove a second PCR of about 6 to 12 cycles. MiXCR, run by TCRdb on the 5' RACE reads, gives a single entry per CDR3 protein. The sample gives about 830,000 distinct CDR3 sequences, about 62% of which show up once; 20% to 25% is in the top ten. This sequence originates from a man aged 25 to 40 in good health. Sequenced sample: blood.

CDR3 sequence: CASSFVLSYEQYF. The CDR3 DNA reads TGTGCCAGCAGCTTCGTTCTCAGCTACGAGCAGTACTTC. The genes are TRBV7-2 and TRBJ2-7; no firm D call. The CDR3 is made up of 13 amino acids. The V end was cut by 3 bases, the J end by 3 bases, with 9 bases between. Germline values: CDR1 SGHTA, CDR2 FQGNSA.